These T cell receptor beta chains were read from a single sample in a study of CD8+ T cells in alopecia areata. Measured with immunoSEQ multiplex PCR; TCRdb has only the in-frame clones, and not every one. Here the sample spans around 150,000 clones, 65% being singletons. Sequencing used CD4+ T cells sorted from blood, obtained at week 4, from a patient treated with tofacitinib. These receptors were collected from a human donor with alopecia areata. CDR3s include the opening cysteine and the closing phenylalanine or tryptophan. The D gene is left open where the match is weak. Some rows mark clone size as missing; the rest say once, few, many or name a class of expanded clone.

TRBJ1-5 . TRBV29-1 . TGCAGCGTTGGTCGTGTGCCGGGTCAGCCCCAGCATTTT CSVGRVPGQPQHF
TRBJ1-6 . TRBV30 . TGTGCCTGGAGTATCGGGCCAGATTCACCCCTCCACTTT CAWSIGPDSPLHF
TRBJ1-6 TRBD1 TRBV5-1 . TGCGCCAGCAGCACGGAGACAGGGGTTTTCAATAATAATTCACCCCTCCACTTT CASSTETGVFNNNSPLHF
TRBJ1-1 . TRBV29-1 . TGCAGCGTTGGGAGCCAGAAGAACACTGAAGCTTTCTTT CSVGSQKNTEAFF
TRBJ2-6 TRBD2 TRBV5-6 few TGTGCCAGCAGCTGGGAGGGGTCTGGGGCCAACGTCCTGACTTTC CASSWEGSGANVLTF
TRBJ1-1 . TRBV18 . TGTGCCAGCTCACCGGACGGGAACACTGAAGCTTTCTTT CASSPDGNTEAFF
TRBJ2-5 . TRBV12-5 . TGTGCTAGTGGCCCCCCGTTCCAGTACTTC CASGPPFQYF
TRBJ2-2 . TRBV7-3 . TGTGCCAGCAGCCCCGGGCTCGGGAACACCGGGGAGCTGTTTTTT CASSPGLGNTGELFF
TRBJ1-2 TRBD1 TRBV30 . TGTGCCTGCGGACAGGGAAAGGGTGGCTACACCTTC CACGQGKGGYTF
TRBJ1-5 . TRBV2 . TGTGCCAGCAGTCCGGGACTGTTTAGCAATCAGCCCCAGCATTTT CASSPGLFSNQPQHF
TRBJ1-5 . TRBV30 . TGTGCCTGGAGTGTAATTGGGAATCAGCCCCAGCATTTT CAWSVIGNQPQHF
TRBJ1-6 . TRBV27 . TGTGCCAGCAGTTCGGTGTCGAGCTCCTATAATTCACCCCTCCACTTT CASSSVSSSYNSPLHF
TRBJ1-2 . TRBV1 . TGCACCAGCAGCCCCAAAAGGGCGAGGGAGGGGGCGCGGTATGGCTACACCTTC CTSSPKRAREGARYGYTF
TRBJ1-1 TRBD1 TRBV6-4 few TGTGCCAGCAGTTTGGGACAGGGGTCCACTGAAGCTTTCTTT CASSLGQGSTEAFF
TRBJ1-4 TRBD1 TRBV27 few TGTGCCAGCAGTCGACGGACAGGGGTGAATGAAAAACTGTTTTTT CASSRRTGVNEKLFF
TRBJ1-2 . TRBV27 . TGTGCCAGCAGTCCACGCCCGGAGGGCTATGGCTACACCTTC CASSPRPEGYGYTF
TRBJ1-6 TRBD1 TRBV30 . TGTGCCTGGAGCGAAGTTAAGGGGACAGCCTACGATTATAATTCACCCCTCCACTTT CAWSEVKGTAYDYNSPLHF
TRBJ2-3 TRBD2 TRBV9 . TGTGCCAGCAGCGTAGCGATCGGGGGGGCATTAGATACGCAGTATTTT CASSVAIGGALDTQYF
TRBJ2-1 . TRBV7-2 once TGTGCCAGCAGCTTTCAAGCACGCTACAATGAGCAGTTCTTC CASSFQARYNEQFF
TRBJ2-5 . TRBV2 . TGTGCCAGCAGTGAACTACGGGGTCGGGAAGAGACCCAGTACTTC CASSELRGREETQYF
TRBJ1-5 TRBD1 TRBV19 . TGTGCCAGTAGTATCTTTCGGGACAGCTATGTATCCCTGACCGCCGCCCAGCATTTT CASSIFRDSYVSLTAAQHF
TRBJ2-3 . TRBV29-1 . TGCAGCGTTGGCGGGGACACAGATACGCAGTATTTT CSVGGDTDTQYF
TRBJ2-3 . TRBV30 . TGTGCCTGGAGCCCAATAATCTATACGCAGTATTTT CAWSPIIYTQYF
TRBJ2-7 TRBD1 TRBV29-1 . TGCAGCGTCTGGACAGGGAGCTCCTACGAGCAGTACTTC CSVWTGSSYEQYF
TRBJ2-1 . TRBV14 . TGTGCCAGCAGCCAAGTGCTGGGGAATGAGCAGTTCTTC CASSQVLGNEQFF
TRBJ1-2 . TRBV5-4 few TGTGCCAGCAGCTTGGATGGTTGGGATGGCTACACCTTC CASSLDGWDGYTF
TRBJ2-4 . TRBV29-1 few TGCAGCGTTGTGAAGAGCCACATTCAGTACTTC CSVVKSHIQYF
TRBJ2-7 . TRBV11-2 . TGTGCCAGCAGCTTACCCGGCTTGGAGCAGTACTTC CASSLPGLEQYF